This is a list of T cell receptor beta chains from one sample in a study of vaccination and CD4 T cells after COVID-19. TCRdb re-analysed the PCR reads in MiXCR, keeping a single row per CDR3 protein. The sample consists of about 12,000 distinct CDR3 sequences, 30% to 40% of them appearing once. The antigens for these receptors are not known. The sequenced sample was CD4+ T cells from blood, cultured in vitro, obtained after SARS-CoV-2 vaccination. The source of these receptors is a human donor who had recovered from COVID-19. CDR3s include the opening cysteine and the closing phenylalanine or tryptophan. The D gene is left open where the match is weak.

>TRBJ2-7|TRBD2|TRBV7-9
CASSPITSGRGYEQYF
>TRBJ1-1|.|TRBV20-1
CSAPPGARGNTEAFF
>TRBJ2-7|TRBD1|TRBV27
CASSLIRDRNEQYF
>TRBJ2-1|TRBD2|TRBV27
CASSLRAGEGGYNEQFF
>TRBJ2-3|.|TRBV6-4
CASSERGQSSTDTQYF
>TRBJ2-3|.|TRBV30
CAWSVRDTQYF
>TRBJ1-6|.|TRBV7-8
CASSLSMDNSPLHF
>TRBJ2-7|.|TRBV28
CASSSAGRAPYEQYF
>TRBJ2-1|.|TRBV6-4
CASSDPGLKGPTEQFF
>TRBJ2-7|.|TRBV19
CASSMLDRSYEQYF